Listed below are T cell receptor beta chains from one sample, sequenced in a study of blood T cells in healthy people across ages. TCRdb re-derived calls from the 5' RACE reads in MiXCR, one entry per CDR3 protein. The sample has hundreds of thousands of distinct CDR3 sequences, around 50% seen once; the top ten hold about 13%. Specimen: blood. Receptor source: a woman older than 75 in good health. Each CDR3 is given with its conserved first and last residue. Fields, in order: clone size, V gene, J gene, D gene, CDR3 DNA, CDR3 protein. A D gene is named only where the DNA matches it firmly. Part of the rows lack a size; the others show once, few, many or a class for expanded clones.

many,TRBV11-2,TRBJ2-3,.,TGTGCCAGCAGCCCAGCTTACAGCACAGATACGCAGTATTTT,CASSPAYSTDTQYF
many,TRBV5-1,TRBJ2-5,.,TGCGCCAGCAGCTACTCACCCCAAGAGACCCAGTACTTC,CASSYSPQETQYF
.,TRBV6-6,TRBJ2-3,TRBD2,TGTGCCAGCAGTCTAGATAGCGGGGGGGCCACAGATACGCAGTATTTT,CASSLDSGGATDTQYF
.,TRBV10-3,TRBJ1-1,.,TGTGCCATCAGTGAGGAGGGAGACACTGAAGCTTTCTTT,CAISEEGDTEAFF
.,TRBV20-1,TRBJ2-5,TRBD2,TGCAGTGCTAGAGACCCGGGGGGGCCTTCCTGGGAGACCCAGTACTTC,CSARDPGGPSWETQYF
.,TRBV7-2,TRBJ2-3,TRBD2,TGTGCCAGCAGTCCACTAGCGGGGGGCGACACAGATACGCAGTATTTT,CASSPLAGGDTDTQYF
few,TRBV20-1,TRBJ1-1,.,TGCAGTGCTACCCGTCGCGGTATGAACACTGAAGCTTTCTTT,CSATRRGMNTEAFF
.,TRBV7-9,TRBJ2-1,.,TGTGCCAGCAACTTAGCGTTGGGGGGACCCTACAATGAGCAGTTCTTC,CASNLALGGPYNEQFF
.,TRBV7-3,TRBJ2-6,.,TGTGCCAGCGCCCCAGACGGACACTCTGGGGCCAACGTCCTGACTTTC,CASAPDGHSGANVLTF
many,TRBV12-3/TRBV12-4,TRBJ2-6,.,TGTGCCAGCAGTAGTTATTTAACTGGGGCCAACGTCCTGACTTTC,CASSSYLTGANVLTF
.,TRBV9,TRBJ2-3,TRBD2,TGTGCCAGCAGCGTAGCTTCGCCTAGCGGGACGCAGTATTTT,CASSVASPSGTQYF
once,TRBV6-6,TRBJ1-5,.,TGTGCCAGCAGCGCTAGGGGGACGAATCAGCCCCAGCATTTT,CASSARGTNQPQHF
.,TRBV7-2,TRBJ2-2,.,TGTGCCGGCAGCAGACAGTCCGGGGAGCTGTTTTTT,CAGSRQSGELFF
.,TRBV3-1,TRBJ1-1,TRBD1,TGTGCCAGCAGCCCTCGGGACAGGGGGTTCACTGAAGCTTTCTTT,CASSPRDRGFTEAFF
many,TRBV4-1,TRBJ2-3,TRBD2,TGCGCCAGCAGCCAATACGCGGTAGCGGGGTCCACAGATACGCAGTATTTT,CASSQYAVAGSTDTQYF
few,TRBV7-3,TRBJ1-2,.,TGTGCCAGCAGCCCCCTGGGGGGGGCCAACTATGGCTACACCTTC,CASSPLGGANYGYTF
.,TRBV6-2/TRBV6-3,TRBJ2-5,.,TGTGCCAGCAAAACCAGCGGGGAGACCCAGTACTTC,CASKTSGETQYF
few,TRBV7-9,TRBJ2-2,.,TGTGCCAGCCCTCTAAACACCGGGGAGCTGTTTTTT,CASPLNTGELFF
many,TRBV28,TRBJ2-6,.,TGTGCCAGCGCCGGCTTTCCCGGGGCCAACGTCCTGACTTTC,CASAGFPGANVLTF
many,TRBV5-6,TRBJ2-5,TRBD1,TGTGCCAGCAGCCAGCCCCGGGACAGGGATTTGGAGACCCAGTACTTC,CASSQPRDRDLETQYF
many,TRBV7-9,TRBJ2-1,.,TGTGCCAGCGGGCCCGGGACTCCCAACAATGAGCAGTTCTTC,CASGPGTPNNEQFF
.,TRBV5-4,TRBJ2-1,TRBD2,TGTGCCAGCAGCTTTACGGGAGGCTCCCTTAGAGGCGATGAGCAGTTCTTC,CASSFTGGSLRGDEQFF
.,TRBV19,TRBJ2-3,.,TGTGCCAGTAGCACAGGGTCATCAGATACGCAGTATTTT,CASSTGSSDTQYF
few,TRBV12-3/TRBV12-4,TRBJ1-6,TRBD1,TGTGCCAGCAGCTCTGGGACAGGGAGGTATTCACCCCTCCACTTT,CASSSGTGRYSPLHF
.,TRBV12-3/TRBV12-4,TRBJ2-7,.,TGTGCCAGCAGTGCCAGACTGAGCTCCTACGAGCAGTACTTC,CASSARLSSYEQYF
.,TRBV20-1,TRBJ2-1,TRBD2,TGCAGTGCTCATCTAGCGGGATCCTACAATGAGCAGTTCTTC,CSAHLAGSYNEQFF
.,TRBV6-1,TRBJ2-7,.,TGTGCCAGCAGTGAAGCGCACGGGGACTCCTACGAGCAGTACTTC,CASSEAHGDSYEQYF
few,TRBV5-1,TRBJ2-2,.,TGCGCCAGCAGCCCCGGGGCAGGAACGACCGGGGAGCTGTTTTTT,CASSPGAGTTGELFF
.,TRBV24-1,TRBJ2-1,TRBD2,TGTGCCACCGGGCCTAGCGGGAGCGACAATGAGCAGTTCTTC,CATGPSGSDNEQFF
.,TRBV7-2,TRBJ1-5,TRBD1,TGTGCCAGCAGCTTAGTAGGGACAGGGGGCAGTCAGCCCCAGCATTTT,CASSLVGTGGSQPQHF
.,TRBV4-1,TRBJ2-3,TRBD2,TGCGCCAGCAGCCCTACAGGGACTAGCGGCCTCAATGAGCAGTATTTT,CASSPTGTSGLNEQYF
.,TRBV20-1,TRBJ2-7,.,TGCAGTGCCTGGGTCGTAGTGGAGGGAGGCGAGCAGTACTTC,CSAWVVVEGGEQYF
.,TRBV12-3/TRBV12-4,TRBJ2-5,.,TGTGCCAGCAGTTTTCTTAGTATCCAAGAGACCCAGTACTTC,CASSFLSIQETQYF
few,TRBV18,TRBJ2-2,TRBD1,TGTGCCAGCTCAACCGGGACAGGGATCACCGGGGAGCTGTTTTTT,CASSTGTGITGELFF
.,TRBV28,TRBJ2-1,.,TGTGCCAGCAGACTACGTGGCGGTACCTACAATGAGCAGTTCTTC,CASRLRGGTYNEQFF
.,TRBV10-3,TRBJ1-2,.,TGTGCCATCCGGCGGGGCCGTGGCTACACCTTC,CAIRRGRGYTF
many,TRBV6-1,TRBJ1-3,.,TGTGCCAGCAGACCCCAGGTCTCTGGAAACACCATATATTTT,CASRPQVSGNTIYF
.,TRBV7-2,TRBJ2-3,TRBD1,TGTGCCAGCAGCCTCCGGGACAGGGGTTTTCGGACAGATACGCAGTATTTT,CASSLRDRGFRTDTQYF
few,TRBV20-1,TRBJ2-1,.,TGCAGTGCTAGAGACAGCGGCTCCTACAATGAGCAGTTCTTC,CSARDSGSYNEQFF
.,TRBV6-6,TRBJ2-1,TRBD2,TGTGCCAGCAGCGGGGGGGTTAGCTCCTACAATGAGCAGTTCTTC,CASSGGVSSYNEQFF
few,TRBV3-1,TRBJ2-1,TRBD2,TGTGCCAGCAGCCCAACCGGGACTAGCAGTAATGAGCAGTTCTTC,CASSPTGTSSNEQFF
many,TRBV11-2,TRBJ2-5,.,TGTGCCAGCAGGGGGGCTAGGCTCCAAGAGACCCAGTACTTC,CASRGARLQETQYF
many,TRBV20-1,TRBJ1-5,.,TGCAGTGCTAGCCCGGCGGCGGCTAGCAATCAGCCCCAGCATTTT,CSASPAAASNQPQHF
.,TRBV6-6,TRBJ1-2,.,TGTGCCAGCAACAAACCCGACTGGTACTATGGCTACACCTTC,CASNKPDWYYGYTF